This T cell receptor beta chain emerged from a study of shared clonotypes between healthy human individuals. Findings of the study overall: Memory subsets generally showed smaller estimated richness than naive subsets did. Though the depth was large, rarefaction showed that sorted-subset sequencing was incomplete.

Only in-frame clones appear in the TCRdb table, and some are missing; sequencing was by immunoSEQ multiplex PCR. This sample has approximately 1,500,000 clones, with roughly 98% found just once. With respect to this clone: Antigen unknown.

The CDR3 sequence is 11 residues long. The V gene lost 0 bases and the J gene lost 7 bases, with 4 bases spanning the gap. CDR1 DFQATT and CDR2 SNEGSKA come from the germline V gene (reference sequence). Sequencing used naive CD4+ T cells sorted from blood. Specified subset: CD45RA+ positively selected. The TCR comes from a man aged 30 to 39 in good health. The genes are TRBV20-1 and TRBJ2-1; no firm D call. The CDR3 region has the DNA TGCAGTGCTAGAGATTGGAATGAGCAGTTCTTC. It encodes CSARDWNEQFF.